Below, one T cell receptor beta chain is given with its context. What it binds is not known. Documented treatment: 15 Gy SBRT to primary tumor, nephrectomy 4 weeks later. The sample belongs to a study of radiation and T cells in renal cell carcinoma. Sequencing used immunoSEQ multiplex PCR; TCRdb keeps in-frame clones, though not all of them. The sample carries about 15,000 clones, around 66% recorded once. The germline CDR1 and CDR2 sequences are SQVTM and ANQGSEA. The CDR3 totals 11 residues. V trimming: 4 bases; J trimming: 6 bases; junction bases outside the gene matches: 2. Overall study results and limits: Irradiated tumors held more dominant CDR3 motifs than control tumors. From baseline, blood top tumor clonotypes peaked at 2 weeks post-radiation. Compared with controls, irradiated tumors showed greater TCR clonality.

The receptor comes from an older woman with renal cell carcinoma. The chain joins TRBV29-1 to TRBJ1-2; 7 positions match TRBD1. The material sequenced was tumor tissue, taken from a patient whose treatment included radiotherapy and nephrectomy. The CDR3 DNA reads TGCAGCGTTGTTGACAGGGATGGCTACACCTTC. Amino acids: CSVVDRDGYTF.